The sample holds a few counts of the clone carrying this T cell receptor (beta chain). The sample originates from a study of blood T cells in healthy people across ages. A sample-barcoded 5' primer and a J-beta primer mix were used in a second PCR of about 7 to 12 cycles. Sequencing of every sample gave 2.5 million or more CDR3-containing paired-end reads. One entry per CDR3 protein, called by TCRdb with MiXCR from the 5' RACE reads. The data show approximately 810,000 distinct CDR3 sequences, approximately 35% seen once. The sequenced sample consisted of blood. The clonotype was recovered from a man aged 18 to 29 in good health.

The CDR3 region is CASSLARAAGTDTQYF. Written as DNA, the CDR3 is TGCGCCAGCAGCTTGGCTCGGGCGGCGGGCACAGATACGCAGTATTTT. The gene calls are TRBV5-1 and TRBJ2-3; D is unresolved. This CDR3 is 16 amino acids long. V dropped 0 bases and J dropped 1 base, with 12 bases sitting between them. Germline V gene lookup returns CDR1 SGHRS and CDR2 YFSETQ.